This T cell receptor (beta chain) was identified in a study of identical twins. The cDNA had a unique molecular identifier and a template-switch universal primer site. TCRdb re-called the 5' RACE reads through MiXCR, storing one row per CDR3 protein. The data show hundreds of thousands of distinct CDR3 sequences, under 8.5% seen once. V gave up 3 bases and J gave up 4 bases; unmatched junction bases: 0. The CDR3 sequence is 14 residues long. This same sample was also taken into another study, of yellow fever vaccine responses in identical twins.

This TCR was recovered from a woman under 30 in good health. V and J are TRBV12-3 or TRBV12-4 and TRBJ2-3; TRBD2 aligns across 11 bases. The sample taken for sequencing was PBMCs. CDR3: CASSFSGGADTQYF. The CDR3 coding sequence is TGTGCCAGCAGTTTTAGCGGGGGGGCAGATACGCAGTATTTT.